Given below is one T cell receptor beta chain in context. The target antigen is unknown. This CDR3 has 15 amino acids. V was trimmed by 0 bases and J by 3 bases, leaving 9 bases between them. Germline lookup yields CDR1 MNHEY and CDR2 SVGAGI. Only in-frame clones appear in the TCRdb table, and some are missing; sequencing was by immunoSEQ multiplex PCR. The table includes over 750,000 clones, about 96% detected once. This entry belongs to a study of shared clonotypes between healthy human individuals. On the study more broadly: Donor composition was a couple of women and a few men, aged 18 to 49. Overall study findings and caveats: Owing to a small donor count, the genetic and exposure-history diversity represented was limited. Several donors had 4% to 6.5% of their naive CD4 clonotypes in common.

CD8 cells classed as naive were CD45RO-negative and positively selected for CCR7, excluding terminally differentiated effector memory CD45RA+ cells. This receptor was obtained from a man younger than 45 in good health. Sequenced: naive CD8+ T cells sorted from blood. The chain uses TRBV6-5 and TRBJ1-5; D remains unclear. The DNA of the CDR3 is TGTGCCAGCAGTTACTCGACTCAGGCCAATCAGCCCCAGCATTTT. Encoded protein: CASSYSTQANQPQHF.